This note documents a single T cell receptor beta chain sequence. Its matching antigen is unknown. The junction does not match germline at one end; this may be a read error. The data belong to a study of T cells after posttransplantation cyclophosphamide. Study-wide results and limits: TRB overlap between skin or GI tissue T cells and blood was limited. Later blood repertoires were often dominated by clones from the donor CD8+ memory compartment. Recipient CMV seropositivity and CMV reactivation strongly tracked TRB clonality.

Methotrexate plus calcineurin inhibitor accompanied controls' myeloablative marrow transplants; sampling was 1 year later. The CDR3 is made up of 15 amino acids. Germline V gene data show CDR1 as MNHNS and CDR2 as SASEGT. The protocol was immunoSEQ multiplex PCR, while the TCRdb copy is restricted to in-frame clones and leaves out a portion. Among about 14,000 clones listed, approximately 88% were seen once. The origin of this receptor is a male patient aged 18 to 29 who received an allogeneic stem cell transplant from a related donor, was CMV-positive, and had no GVHD. Some T cells could come from the graft donor. Sequencing used PBMCs, obtained roughly 57 weeks after allogeneic stem cell transplant with calcineurin inhibitor and methotrexate. The chain employs TRBV6-1 and TRBJ2-1, with 13 positions matching TRBD2. The CDR3: CASRGLAGSYSEQFF. CDR3 nucleotides: TGTGCCAGCAGGGGACTAGCGGGGTCCTACAGTGAGCAGTTCTTC.